The following is a T cell receptor beta chain sequence with its context. With 3 bases clipped from V and 7 bases from J, the junction kept 13 bases outside the gene matches. CDR1 is MDHEN, CDR2 SYDVKM, per germline. The CDR3 is 17 residues long. It was with 60 Vbeta and 13 Jbeta primers that the PCR ran. The repertoire was sequenced with immunoSEQ multiplex PCR; TCRdb's copy has only in-frame clones and lacks some. The sample lists 160,000 or so clones; about four fifths were seen once. This entry is derived from a study of cytomegalovirus exposure and HLA in healthy donors. J is TRBJ2-2 and V is TRBV28; TRBD1 matches 8 bases. Sequencing was performed on PBMCs. This TCR came from a woman between 18 and 30 years old in good health and CMV-seropositive. Here the CDR3 reads CASSFPPTGGYGGELFF. CDR3 sequence (DNA): TGTGCCAGCAGTTTTCCCCCTACAGGGGGTTACGGCGGGGAGCTGTTTTTT.